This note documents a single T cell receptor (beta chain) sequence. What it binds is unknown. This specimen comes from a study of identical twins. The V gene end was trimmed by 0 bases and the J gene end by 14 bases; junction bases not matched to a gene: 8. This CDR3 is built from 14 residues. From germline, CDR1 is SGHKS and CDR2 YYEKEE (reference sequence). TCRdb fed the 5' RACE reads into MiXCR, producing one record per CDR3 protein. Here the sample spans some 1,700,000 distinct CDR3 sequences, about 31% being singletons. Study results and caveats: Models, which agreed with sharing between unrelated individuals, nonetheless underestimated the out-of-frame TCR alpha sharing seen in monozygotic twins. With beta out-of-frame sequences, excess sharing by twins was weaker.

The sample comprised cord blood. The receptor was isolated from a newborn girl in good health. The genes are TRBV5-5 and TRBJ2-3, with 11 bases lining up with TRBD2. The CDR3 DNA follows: TGTGCCAGCAGCTTGGGACTAGCGGGACTTAGACGGTATTTT. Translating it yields CASSLGLAGLRRYF.